The entry that follows covers one T cell receptor (beta chain) sequence. It lacks a known antigen. One base away there is no much larger clone; base qualities are not given. Libraries were built with the immunoSEQ multiplex PCR assay. Following the manufacturer's protocol, the hsTCRB Kit was used to amplify rearranged TCR beta chain sequences. Sequencing of TCRB libraries was carried out on an Illumina MiSeq. The published analysis was carried out like this. The kit vendor's proprietary platform handled demultiplexing, trimming and gene mapping. The table comes from immuneACCESS by way of TCRdb, which keeps in-frame sequences with V and J called. Part of the clones is missing from these tables; in studies checked, under half for an unresolved V gene and the rest for unknown reasons. The V and J calls and clone size are taken from that table; D and trimming were inferred from the DNA. The sample profile shows about 98,000 clones; 85% to 90% of them were found once. Approximately 0.57% of the sample belongs to the ten largest clones.

This sample stems from a study of a mutant IDH1 vaccine in newly diagnosed glioma (dated by TCRdb to about 2021). Study-level background: Of the approximately 34 patients who were treated, about 60% were male and 37.5% were female, and the mean age was roughly 40 years. Before enrollment, patients had received standard therapy of radiotherapy alone, temozolomide alone, or radiochemotherapy with temozolomide; most received the combination. For exploratory analyses, longitudinal TCRB deep sequencing was carried out in about 25 treated patients wherever samples were available. Peripheral blood samples were drawn at six visits, namely V03 (baseline), V05, V07, V10, V12 and V13. Study-wide conclusions, independent of this receptor: The authors noted that analyses of patient blood samples could not be reproduced because of sample limitations. Immune responses induced by the vaccine were seen in more than 85% of patients across multiple MHC alleles. Pseudoprogression appeared unrelated to alterations in the top peripheral T cell clonotypes detected by TCRB sequencing. PBMC samples for TCRB deep sequencing were selected based on availability.

Trimming at the junction amounts to 5 bases on V and 5 bases on J, and the germline ends lie 9 bases apart. Per the germline V gene, SGHVS is the CDR1 and FNYEAQ is the CDR2. Counted from cysteine to phenylalanine, this CDR3 has 13 amino acids. This entry keeps only the CDR3 DNA: 39 bases, framed from base 1. Reading the label with the study, this specimen's time point is: baseline, week 1 (first vaccination visit). The treatment or condition tag for this specimen amounts to: pre-vaccination baseline after standard-of-care therapy. The donors had newly diagnosed IDH1-mutant astrocytomas of WHO grade 3 or 4 that showed loss of nuclear ATRX. The samples were drawn from NOA16, a multicentre, single-arm, open-label phase I trial in Germany that tested a mutant IDH1 peptide vaccine in humans for the first time. For immunogenicity testing, the blood drawn at visit V03 was used as the baseline sample. The DNeasy Blood and Tissue Kit was used to extract genomic DNA from EDTA blood for TCRB sequencing.

The TCR sequence derives from a woman in her fifties or sixties with glioma. The rearranged chain carries TRBV7-6 and TRBJ2-2; the D segment cannot be called with confidence. The source material was PBMCs, sampled from a glioma patient treated with radiotherapy, temozolomide or both. The sequence in DNA is TGTGCCAGCAGCATTACTAAAACCGGGGAGCTGTTTTTT. Its coded protein is CASSITKTGELFF.